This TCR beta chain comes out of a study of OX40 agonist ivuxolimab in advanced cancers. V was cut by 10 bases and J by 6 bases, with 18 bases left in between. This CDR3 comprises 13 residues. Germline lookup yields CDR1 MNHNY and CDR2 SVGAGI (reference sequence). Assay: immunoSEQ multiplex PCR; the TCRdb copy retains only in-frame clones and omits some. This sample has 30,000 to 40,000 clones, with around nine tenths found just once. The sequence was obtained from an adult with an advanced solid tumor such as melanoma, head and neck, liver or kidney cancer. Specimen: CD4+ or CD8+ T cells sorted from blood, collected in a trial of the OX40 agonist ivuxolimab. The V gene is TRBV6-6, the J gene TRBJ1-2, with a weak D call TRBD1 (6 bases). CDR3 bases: TGTGCCACCCGGGGGGAACAGGGAAATGGCTACACCTTC. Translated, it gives CATRGEQGNGYTF.